The sequence of this T cell receptor (beta chain) was determined in a study of T cells in Graves' hyperthyroidism and ophthalmopathy. This CDR3 has 12 amino acids. Germline CDR1 reads SGHRS; CDR2 reads YFSETQ. The ends were cut back, 5 bases at V and 7 bases at J, with 12 bases in the middle. Amplification targeted TCR beta CDR3 regions from RNA transcripts. An initial round of RT-PCR targeting the TCR CDR3 relied on the HTBI primer set. TCRdb independently ran MiXCR on the multiplex PCR reads; one entry per CDR3 protein. The repertoire includes about half a million distinct CDR3 sequences, approximately 25% of them detected once, and about 11% sits in the top ten. Extraction of PBMCs used roughly 9.3 ml of fresh peripheral blood. The sample holds many counts of this clonotype.

The genes are TRBV5-1 and TRBJ1-1; no clear D gene. Sequenced input: blood. The TCR sequence derives from a woman between 25 and 40 years old with Graves' ophthalmopathy. CDR3 sequence: CASRSLSGEAFF. The CDR3 DNA is TGCGCCAGCAGAAGCCTCTCCGGTGAAGCTTTCTTT. The variable domain in full, completed from reference TRBV5-1 and TRBJ1-1, reads KAGVTQTPRYLIKTRGQQVTLSCSPISGHRSVSWYQQTPGQGLQFLFEYFSETQRNKGNFPGRFSGRQFSNSRSEMNVSTLELGDSALYLCASRSLSGEAFFGQGTRLTVV.